Listed below are T cell receptor beta chains from one sample, sequenced in a study of radiotherapy plus CTLA-4 blockade in lung cancer. TCRdb keeps only in-frame clones here, not all; method: immunoSEQ multiplex PCR. This table has around 43,000 clones, approximately 68% appearing once. The input for sequencing was peripheral blood, taken from a patient treated with radiotherapy plus ipilimumab. These receptors all stem from a human donor with non-small cell lung cancer who had stable disease on radiotherapy plus ipilimumab. Each CDR3 is given with its conserved first and last residue. The D gene is left open where the match is weak. Size values are once, few and many counts, or a class for expanded clones, and some rows have none.

V gene	D gene	clone size	J gene	CDR3 protein	CDR3 DNA
TRBV9	.	.	TRBJ2-5	CASTPWGDQETQYF	TGTGCCAGCACCCCCTGGGGGGACCAAGAGACCCAGTACTTC
TRBV29-1	.	.	TRBJ1-1	CSVARGSEAFF	TGCAGCGTCGCCCGGGGGTCTGAAGCTTTCTTT
TRBV2	.	once	TRBJ1-2	CASSGVRGEGGYTF	TGTGCCAGCAGTGGGGTCCGGGGGGAAGGTGGCTACACCTTC
TRBV6-5	.	.	TRBJ1-1	CASSYSGRGRYTEAFF	TGTGCCAGCAGTTACTCGGGCAGGGGAAGGTACACTGAAGCTTTCTTT
TRBV5-6	.	few	TRBJ2-5	CASSTNTISKETQYF	TGTGCCAGCAGCACTAATACGATCAGTAAAGAGACCCAGTACTTC
TRBV2	.	few	TRBJ1-1	CASSYSTGSTEAFF	TGTGCCAGCAGTTATTCCACAGGGAGTACTGAAGCTTTCTTT
TRBV7-2	.	.	TRBJ1-2	CASSLPRGRTGYGYTF	TGTGCCAGCAGCTTACCCAGGGGCCGTACGGGCTATGGCTACACCTTC
TRBV28	TRBD1	.	TRBJ1-2	CASSFGGQSYGYTF	TGTGCCAGCAGTTTCGGGGGACAGAGCTATGGCTACACCTTC
TRBV9	.	.	TRBJ2-1	CASSAGPAGNEQFF	TGTGCCAGCAGCGCGGGCCCGGCGGGCAATGAGCAGTTCTTC
TRBV5-6	.	.	TRBJ1-4	CASSLRPGKLFF	TGTGCCAGCAGCTTGAGGCCGGGAAAACTGTTTTTT
TRBV9	TRBD1	.	TRBJ2-5	CASSLSGTGRETQYF	TGTGCCAGCAGCCTCTCGGGGACAGGACGGGAGACCCAGTACTTC
TRBV7-2	.	.	TRBJ1-1	CASSPRIRQDLRAFF	TGTGCCAGCAGCCCGCGAATCAGACAGGACCTCCGAGCTTTCTTT
TRBV2	TRBD1	.	TRBJ2-7	CASSERDRGYEQYF	TGTGCCAGCAGTGAGCGGGACAGGGGTTACGAGCAGTACTTC
TRBV7-2	.	.	TRBJ2-1	CASSSGTSKQFF	TGTGCCAGCAGCTCAGGGACTTCCAAGCAGTTCTTC
TRBV7-8	TRBD1	.	TRBJ2-7	CASSSPSADRAYHEQYF	TGTGCCAGCAGCTCCCCCTCCGCGGACAGGGCTTACCACGAGCAGTACTTC
TRBV5-1	.	few	TRBJ2-7	CASSPGDSYYYEQYF	TGCGCCAGCAGCCCCGGCGACAGTTACTACTACGAGCAGTACTTC
TRBV9	.	.	TRBJ1-1	CASSVALGARRTEAFF	TGTGCCAGCAGCGTAGCTCTAGGGGCGCGGCGCACTGAAGCTTTCTTT
TRBV6-1	.	.	TRBJ1-1	CATQGVEAFF	TGTGCCACGCAGGGTGTCGAAGCTTTCTTT
TRBV27	.	.	TRBJ1-6	CASSPGPGRVNSPLHF	TGTGCCAGCAGTCCTGGCCCTGGGAGGGTCAATTCACCCCTCCACTTT
TRBV7-9	.	.	TRBJ2-5	CASMGGLTGRYETQYF	TGTGCCAGCATGGGGGGCCTGACAGGGCGGTATGAGACCCAGTACTTC
TRBV19	TRBD1	few	TRBJ1-5	CASRKDRGVSQPQHF	TGTGCCAGTAGAAAGGACAGGGGTGTCAGTCAGCCCCAGCATTTT
TRBV5-6	.	.	TRBJ2-7	CASSGGTKGVREQYF	TGTGCCAGCAGCGGAGGGACCAAAGGGGTTCGCGAGCAGTACTTC
TRBV2	.	.	TRBJ1-1	CASSRGVAEAFF	TGTGCCAGCAGCAGGGGAGTCGCTGAAGCTTTCTTT
TRBV4-3	TRBD2	.	TRBJ2-5	CASSQGFSGAGETQYF	TGCGCCAGCAGCCAAGGTTTTAGCGGGGCGGGGGAGACCCAGTACTTC
TRBV6-4	.	.	TRBJ1-2	CASREGVGYGYTF	TGTGCCAGCAGAGAGGGGGTTGGCTATGGCTACACCTTC
TRBV19	TRBD1	.	TRBJ1-6	CASSISRQGAGNSPLHF	TGTGCCAGTAGTATCTCTCGGCAGGGGGCGGGGAATTCACCCCTCCACTTT
TRBV7-9	TRBD1	.	TRBJ1-2	CASSSPGGQGKGYTF	TGTGCCAGCAGCTCCCCAGGGGGACAGGGGAAAGGCTACACCTTC
TRBV11-3	TRBD1	once	TRBJ1-1	CASSRGQGVTEAFF	TGTGCCAGCAGCAGGGGACAGGGTGTCACTGAAGCTTTCTTT
TRBV18	TRBD1	once	TRBJ2-7	CASSPPGQASYEQYF	TGTGCCAGCTCACCACCGGGACAGGCTTCCTACGAGCAGTACTTC
TRBV10-3	TRBD2	.	TRBJ2-2	CAISPGREYTGELFF	TGTGCCATCAGCCCGGGGCGGGAGTACACCGGGGAGCTGTTTTTT
TRBV6-6	.	.	TRBJ1-1	CASTNPPGDTEAFF	TGTGCCAGCACCAATCCCCCCGGGGACACTGAAGCTTTCTTT
TRBV7-3	.	.	TRBJ2-5	CASSLTGGKETQYF	TGTGCCAGCAGCTTAACAGGCGGGAAAGAGACCCAGTACTTC
TRBV5-1	.	.	TRBJ2-1	CASSLGTITYDEQFF	TGCGCCAGCAGCTTGGGCACCATAACCTACGATGAGCAGTTCTTC
TRBV6-6	TRBD1	.	TRBJ1-5	CASTRTGDSNQPQHF	TGTGCCAGCACCCGGACAGGGGATAGCAATCAGCCCCAGCATTTT
TRBV19	.	.	TRBJ2-6	CASSIGPGPGANVLTF	TGTGCCAGTAGTATAGGGCCGGGTCCCGGGGCCAACGTCCTGACTTTC
TRBV4-1	TRBD1	.	TRBJ2-2	CASSRRTGTNTGELFF	TGCGCCAGCAGCCGAAGGACAGGGACAAACACCGGGGAGCTGTTTTTT
TRBV29-1	TRBD1	.	TRBJ1-1	CSATGTGGRGLDTEAFF	TGCAGCGCAACCGGGACAGGGGGAAGGGGGCTTGACACTGAAGCTTTCTTT
TRBV5-1	TRBD1	.	TRBJ2-2	CASTRTGIRDTGELFF	TGCGCCAGCACACGGACAGGGATACGGGACACCGGGGAGCTGTTTTTT
TRBV7-8	.	.	TRBJ1-5	CASSLPAYRVRNQPQHF	TGTGCCAGCAGCTTACCGGCCTACAGGGTTCGAAATCAGCCCCAGCATTTT
TRBV7-2	.	.	TRBJ1-2	CASSSTGLSNYGYTF	TGTGCCAGCAGCTCCACGGGACTTTCTAACTATGGCTACACCTTC
TRBV5-5	.	.	TRBJ2-6	CASTSGTLSSGANVLTF	TGTGCCAGCACGTCCGGGACTCTCTCCTCTGGGGCCAACGTCCTGACTTTC
TRBV6-5	.	once	TRBJ1-6	CASSYGQSSYNSPLHF	TGTGCCAGCAGTTACGGGCAGAGCTCCTATAATTCACCCCTCCACTTT
TRBV5-1	.	few	TRBJ2-7	CASSLVGGDYEQYF	TGCGCCAGCAGCTTGGTCGGGGGAGACTACGAGCAGTACTTC
TRBV7-8	TRBD1	.	TRBJ1-2	CASSLVMGQGGYTF	TGTGCCAGCAGCTTAGTGATGGGACAGGGTGGCTACACCTTC
TRBV5-1	.	.	TRBJ2-2	CASRSRELTGELFF	TGCGCCAGCAGGTCGAGGGAGCTCACCGGGGAGCTGTTTTTT
TRBV7-9	.	once	TRBJ1-2	CASTRSGADYGYTF	TGTGCCAGCACCCGATCAGGGGCGGACTATGGCTACACCTTC
TRBV19	.	.	TRBJ1-5	CASSTLDQPQHF	TGTGCCAGTAGTACCTTAGATCAGCCCCAGCATTTT
TRBV6-1	TRBD1	.	TRBJ1-1	CASSPRQGNTEAFF	TGTGCCAGCAGCCCCCGACAGGGGAACACTGAAGCTTTCTTT
TRBV5-1	.	few	TRBJ1-6	CASSLAQGSSPLHF	TGCGCCAGCAGCTTGGCCCAGGGCAGTTCACCCCTCCACTTT
TRBV5-4	TRBD1	.	TRBJ1-1	CASSTAGGLMNTEAFF	TGTGCCAGCAGCACGGCAGGGGGCCTAATGAACACTGAAGCTTTCTTT
TRBV4-2	TRBD2	many	TRBJ2-5	CASSQEGGGARETQYF	TGTGCCAGCAGCCAAGAAGGCGGGGGGGCCAGGGAGACCCAGTACTTC
TRBV2	TRBD2	few	TRBJ2-2	CASSESRGGTGELFF	TGTGCCAGCAGTGAATCGCGGGGGGGCACCGGGGAGCTGTTTTTT
TRBV7-6	TRBD1	.	TRBJ2-1	CASSRGQGVVNEQFF	TGTGCCAGCAGCCGAGGACAGGGGGTAGTAAACGAGCAGTTCTTC
TRBV19	.	.	TRBJ2-7	CATSHSFGSYEQYF	TGTGCCACCTCGCACAGTTTTGGCTCCTACGAGCAGTACTTC
TRBV5-1	TRBD1	.	TRBJ1-4	CASSRIIGTEEFATNEKLFF	TGCGCCAGCAGTCGGATTATCGGGACAGAGGAATTTGCAACTAATGAAAAACTGTTTTTT
TRBV5-6	.	.	TRBJ2-2	CASSLFVRFTGELFF	TGTGCCAGCAGCTTGTTCGTCAGGTTCACCGGGGAGCTGTTTTTT